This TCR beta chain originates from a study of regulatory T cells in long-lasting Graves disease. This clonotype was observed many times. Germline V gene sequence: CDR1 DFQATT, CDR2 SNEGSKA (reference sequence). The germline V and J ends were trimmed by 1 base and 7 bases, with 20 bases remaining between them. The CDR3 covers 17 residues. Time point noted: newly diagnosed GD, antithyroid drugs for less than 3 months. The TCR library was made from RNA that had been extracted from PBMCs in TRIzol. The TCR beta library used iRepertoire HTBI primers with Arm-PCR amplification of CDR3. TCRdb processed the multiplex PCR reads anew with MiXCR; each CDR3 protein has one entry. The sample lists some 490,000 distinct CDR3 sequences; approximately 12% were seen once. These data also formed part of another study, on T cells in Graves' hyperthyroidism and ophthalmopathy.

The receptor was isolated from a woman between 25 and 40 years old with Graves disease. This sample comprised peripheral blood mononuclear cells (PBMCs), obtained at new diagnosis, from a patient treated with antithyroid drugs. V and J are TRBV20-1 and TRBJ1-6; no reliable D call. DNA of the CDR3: TGCAGTGCTAGAGCCCCTCGTCCCGGACGGGTAAATTCACCCCTCCACTTT. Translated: CSARAPRPGRVNSPLHF.